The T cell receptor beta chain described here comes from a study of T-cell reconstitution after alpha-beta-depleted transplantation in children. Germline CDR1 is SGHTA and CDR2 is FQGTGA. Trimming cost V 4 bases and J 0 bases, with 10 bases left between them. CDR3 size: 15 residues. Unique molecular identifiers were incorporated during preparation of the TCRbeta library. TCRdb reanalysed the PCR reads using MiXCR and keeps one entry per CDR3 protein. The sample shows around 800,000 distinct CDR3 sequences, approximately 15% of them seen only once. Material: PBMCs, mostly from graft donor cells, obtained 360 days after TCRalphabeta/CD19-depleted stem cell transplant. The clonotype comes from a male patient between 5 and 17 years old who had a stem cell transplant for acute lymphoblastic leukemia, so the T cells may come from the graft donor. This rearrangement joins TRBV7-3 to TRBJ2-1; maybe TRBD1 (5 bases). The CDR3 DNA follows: TGTGCCAGCAGCTCAGGGTATTACTCCTACAATGAGCAGTTCTTC. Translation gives CASSSGYYSYNEQFF.